The clone carrying this T cell receptor (beta chain) was recorded a few times. These data belong to a study of blood T cell repertoires in COVID-19. The CDR3 sequence is 15 residues long. Trimming removed 1 base at V and 10 bases at J, with 14 bases between. CDR1 LGHNA and CDR2 YSLEER come from the germline V gene. The assay was immunoSEQ multiplex PCR, and TCRdb's table has in-frame clones only and misses some. Of 200,000 to 250,000 clones in the sample, approximately 83% were seen once. Sequenced input: peripheral blood. The sequence was collected from a woman in her twenties or thirties with COVID-19, enrolled during active disease. J is TRBJ1-6 and V is TRBV4-3; D may be TRBD1 (6 bases). The CDR3 is CASSQGGGRGSPLHF. The CDR3 nucleotides are TGCGCCAGCAGCCAAGGGGGGGGGCGCGGATCACCCCTCCACTTT.